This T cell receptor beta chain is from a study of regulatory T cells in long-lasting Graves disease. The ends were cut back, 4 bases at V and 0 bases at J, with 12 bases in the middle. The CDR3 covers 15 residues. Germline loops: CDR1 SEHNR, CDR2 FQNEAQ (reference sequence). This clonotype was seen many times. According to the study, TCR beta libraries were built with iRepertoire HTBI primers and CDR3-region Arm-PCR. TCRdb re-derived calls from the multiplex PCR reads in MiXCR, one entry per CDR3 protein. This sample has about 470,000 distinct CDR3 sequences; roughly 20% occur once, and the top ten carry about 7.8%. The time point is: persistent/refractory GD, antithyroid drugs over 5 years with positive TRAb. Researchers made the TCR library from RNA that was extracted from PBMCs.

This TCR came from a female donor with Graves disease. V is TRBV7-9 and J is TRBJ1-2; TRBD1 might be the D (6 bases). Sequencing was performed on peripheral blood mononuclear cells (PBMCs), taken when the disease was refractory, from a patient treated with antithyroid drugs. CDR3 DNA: TGTGCCAGCAGCTCCTTTCGGACAGCTAACTATGGCTACACCTTC. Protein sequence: CASSSFRTANYGYTF.